This T cell receptor (beta chain) was obtained from a study of T cell repertoires in cytomegalovirus infection. CDR3 length: 14 amino acids. In germline, CDR1 is MNHEY, CDR2 SMNVEV (reference sequence). V shed 4 bases and J shed 1 base, with 10 bases lying between them. TCRdb re-called the reads with MiXCR, one entry per CDR3 protein. The sample holds about 770,000 distinct CDR3 sequences, 29% seen once. In this sample, this clonotype turned up a few times. Antigen unknown. The sequence was obtained from a human donor in good health (CMV status not recorded). Some clones in this sample may be carry-over from other donors' samples. V gene TRBV27 combines with J gene TRBJ1-1; perhaps TRBD1 as D (6 bases). This specimen consisted of cultured CD8+ T cells from PBMCs, obtained from culture after CMV antigen stimulation. CDR3 in amino acids: CASSSGTRNTEAFF. CDR3 in DNA: TGTGCCAGCAGTTCCGGGACAAGGAACACTGAAGCTTTCTTT.